This T cell receptor (beta chain) was captured in a study of T cell responses to AZD1222 COVID-19 vaccine. Findings of the study overall: Donors were mostly white British, more females; clonal diversity possibly underestimated. With dominance at 160-218 and 743-854, vaccine-associated CD4 TCRs spanned spike. AZD1222 recipients seropositive at baseline numbered only six or seven.

On this clone itself: The target antigen is unknown.

The V gene's germline CDR1 is MGHRA and CDR2 YSYEKL. This CDR3 region has 15 residues. Between the trimmed V and J ends, which lost 2 bases and 9 bases, there was a span of 17 bases. The repertoire was sequenced with immunoSEQ multiplex PCR; TCRdb's copy has only in-frame clones and lacks some. The table shows about 150,000 clones, with roughly 88% occurring only once. The chain uses TRBV4-1 and TRBJ2-1; D is unresolved. The sequenced sample was peripheral blood, obtained on day 0 of MenACWY control vaccination. The sequence was obtained from an adult in good health. In DNA form, the CDR3 reads TGCGCCAGCAGCCAAAGCGCGGTCTCGGGTAGTGAGCAGTTCTTC. Translation gives CASSQSAVSGSEQFF.